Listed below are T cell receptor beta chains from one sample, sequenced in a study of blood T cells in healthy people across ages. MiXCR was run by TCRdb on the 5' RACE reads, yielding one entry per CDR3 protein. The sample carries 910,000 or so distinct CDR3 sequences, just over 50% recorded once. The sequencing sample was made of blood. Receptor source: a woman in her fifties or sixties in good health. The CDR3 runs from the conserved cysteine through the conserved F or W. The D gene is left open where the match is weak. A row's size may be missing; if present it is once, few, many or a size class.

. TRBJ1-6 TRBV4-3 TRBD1 CASSHATGATFNSPLHF TGCGCCAGCAGCCACGCAACAGGGGCGACCTTTAATTCACCCCTCCACTTT
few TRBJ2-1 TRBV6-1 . CASTEVVSYNEQFF TGTGCCAGCACAGAGGTAGTGTCCTACAATGAGCAGTTCTTC
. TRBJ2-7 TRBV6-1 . CASSGQEVSLREQYF TGTGCCAGCTCAGGGCAGGAGGTTTCCTTACGCGAGCAGTACTTC
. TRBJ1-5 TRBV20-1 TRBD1 CSAPDRTSNQPQHF TGCAGTGCTCCGGACAGGACTAGCAATCAGCCCCAGCATTTT
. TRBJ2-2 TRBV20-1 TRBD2 CSARDKARGGSNTGELFF TGCAGTGCTAGAGATAAGGCCCGCGGGGGATCGAACACCGGGGAGCTGTTTTTT
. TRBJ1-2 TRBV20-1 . CRALSYGYTF TGCAGGGCATTGAGCTATGGCTACACCTTC
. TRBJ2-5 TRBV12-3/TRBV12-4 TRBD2 CASNPTSGGGTQYF TGTGCCAGCAACCCGACTAGCGGGGGTGGGACCCAGTACTTC
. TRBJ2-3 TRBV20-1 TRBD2 CSARFFIAGTGADTQYF TGCAGTGCTAGATTTTTTATAGCGGGGACGGGCGCAGATACGCAGTATTTT
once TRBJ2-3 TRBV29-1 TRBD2 CSVEGTSGRVDTQYF TGCAGCGTTGAAGGGACTAGCGGGAGGGTTGATACGCAGTATTTT
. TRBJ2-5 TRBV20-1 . CSARGFPGRRAHGEQYF TGCAGTGCTAGAGGCTTTCCCGGACGGAGAGCCCATGGGGAGCAGTACTTC
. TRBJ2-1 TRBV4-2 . CASSQRSDSYNEQFF TGTGCCAGCAGCCAAAGGAGCGACTCCTACAATGAGCAGTTCTTC
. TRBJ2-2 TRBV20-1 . CSARSPRTPNTGELFF TGCAGTGCTAGGAGCCCCCGGACGCCAAACACCGGGGAGCTGTTTTTT
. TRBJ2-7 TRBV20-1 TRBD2 CSTLIRRTSYEQYF TGCAGTACTCTAATTCGCCGGACTAGCTACGAGCAGTACTTC
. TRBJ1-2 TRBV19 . CASSPQVIYGYTF TGTGCCAGTAGTCCACAGGTTATCTATGGCTACACCTTC
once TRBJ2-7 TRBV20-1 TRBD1 CSTRTGLPYEQYF TGCAGTACTAGGACAGGGCTTCCCTACGAGCAGTACTTC
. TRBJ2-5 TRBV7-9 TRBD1 CASSLRGTGDRETQYF TGTGCCAGCAGCCTAAGAGGGACAGGGGACCGAGAGACCCAGTACTTC
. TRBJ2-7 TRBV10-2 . CASRGPGWEQYF TGCGCCAGCAGGGGCCCCGGTTGGGAGCAGTACTTC
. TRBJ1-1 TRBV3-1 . CASSHGSGKAFF TGTGCCAGCAGCCACGGGAGCGGAAAAGCTTTCTTT
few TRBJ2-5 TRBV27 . CASTPTQVGGETQYF TGTGCCAGCACACCCACTCAGGTCGGGGGAGAGACCCAGTACTTC
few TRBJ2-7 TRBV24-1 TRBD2 CATSDSSGGSYEQYF TGTGCCACCAGTGATTCCAGCGGGGGTTCCTACGAGCAGTACTTC
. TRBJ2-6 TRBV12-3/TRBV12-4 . CASSFLGSRANVLTF TGTGCCAGCAGTTTCCTTGGTTCCCGGGCCAACGTCCTGACTTTC
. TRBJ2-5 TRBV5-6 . CASSIDRMGETQYF TGTGCCAGCAGCATTGACAGGATGGGTGAGACCCAGTACTTC
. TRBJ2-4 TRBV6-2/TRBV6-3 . CASSYSTRVKNIQYF TGTGCCAGCAGTTACTCCACGAGGGTCAAAAACATTCAGTACTTC
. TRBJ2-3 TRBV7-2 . CASTFRPSTDTQYF TGTGCCAGCACCTTTCGCCCGAGCACAGATACGCAGTATTTT
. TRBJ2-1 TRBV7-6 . CASSLRLGNEQFF TGTGCCAGCAGCTTAAGGTTGGGCAATGAGCAGTTCTTC
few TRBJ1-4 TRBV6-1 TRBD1 CASSEGQGREKLFF TGTGCCAGCAGTGAGGGACAGGGACGTGAAAAACTGTTTTTT
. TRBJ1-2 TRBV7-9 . CASSLGIVRVWGYGYTF TGTGCCAGCAGCTTAGGAATTGTCAGGGTATGGGGCTATGGCTACACCTTC
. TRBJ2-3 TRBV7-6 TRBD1 CAGSFDARTGDLDTQYF TGTGCCGGCAGCTTCGACGCACGGACAGGGGACCTAGATACGCAGTATTTT
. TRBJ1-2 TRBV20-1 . CSAQTNYGYTF TGCAGTGCTCAGACAAACTATGGCTACACCTTC
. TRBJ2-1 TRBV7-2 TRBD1 CASSLGGTGIYNEQFF TGTGCCAGCAGCTTAGGGGGGACAGGGATCTACAATGAGCAGTTCTTC
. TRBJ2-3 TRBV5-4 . CASSQRRGSGPTDTQYF TGTGCCAGCAGCCAACGTCGGGGTAGCGGACCCACAGATACGCAGTATTTT
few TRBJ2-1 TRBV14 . CASSQDNNEQFF TGTGCCAGCAGCCAAGATAACAATGAGCAGTTCTTC
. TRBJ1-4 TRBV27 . CASSSLLRGAEKLFF TGTGCCAGCAGTTCCCTCCTAAGGGGCGCGGAAAAACTGTTTTTT
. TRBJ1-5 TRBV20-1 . CSARAGISNQPQHF TGCAGTGCTAGAGCCGGGATTAGCAATCAGCCCCAGCATTTT
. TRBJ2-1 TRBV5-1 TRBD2 CASSLTSGSNNEQFF TGCGCCAGCAGCTTGACTAGCGGGAGCAACAATGAGCAGTTCTTC
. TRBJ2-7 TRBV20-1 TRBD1 CSAGDRRYEQYF TGCAGTGCTGGGGACAGAAGATACGAGCAGTACTTC
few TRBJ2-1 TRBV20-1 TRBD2 CSAMTSGTAFF TGCAGTGCCATGACTAGCGGGACGGCGTTCTTC
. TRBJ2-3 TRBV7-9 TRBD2 CASSGGLAGFPADTQYF TGTGCCAGCAGCGGGGGACTAGCGGGATTTCCCGCAGATACGCAGTATTTT
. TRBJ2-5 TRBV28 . CASNRFSGETQYF TGTGCCAGCAATAGATTTTCCGGAGAGACCCAGTACTTC
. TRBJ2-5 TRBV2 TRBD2 CAGTIERGQETQYF TGTGCCGGAACCATTGAGCGGGGGCAAGAGACCCAGTACTTC
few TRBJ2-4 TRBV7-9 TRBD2 CASSSRNYWGGQYF TGTGCCAGCAGCTCACGGAATTATTGGGGAGGGCAGTACTTC
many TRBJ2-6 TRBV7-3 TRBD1 CASSDQGAGANVLTF TGTGCCAGCAGCGACCAGGGGGCTGGGGCCAACGTCCTGACTTTC
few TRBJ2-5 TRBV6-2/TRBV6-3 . CASKPGGETQYF TGTGCCAGCAAGCCGGGCGGGGAGACCCAGTACTTC
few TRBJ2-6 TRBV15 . CATAKSGQRGANVLTF TGTGCCACCGCGAAATCTGGACAGCGTGGGGCCAACGTCCTGACTTTC
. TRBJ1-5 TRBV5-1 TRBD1 CASSLYGTGDNQPQHF TGCGCCAGCAGCTTGTATGGGACAGGGGACAATCAGCCCCAGCATTTT
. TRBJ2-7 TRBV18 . CASSRGSKYEQYF TGTGCCAGCTCACGAGGGAGTAAGTACGAGCAGTACTTC
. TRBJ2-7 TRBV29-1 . CSVQQLSYEQYF TGCAGCGTCCAACAGCTCTCCTACGAGCAGTACTTC
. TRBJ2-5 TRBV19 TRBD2 CASSTQTLAGSYNEQYF TGTGCCAGTAGTACCCAGACCCTAGCGGGCTCCTACAATGAGCAGTACTTC
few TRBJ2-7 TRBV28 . CASSLTRITTYEQYF TGTGCCAGCAGTTTAACGAGGATAACGACTTACGAGCAGTACTTC
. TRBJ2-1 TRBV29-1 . CSVEVRPRSYNEQFF TGCAGCGTTGAAGTACGCCCGCGATCCTACAATGAGCAGTTCTTC
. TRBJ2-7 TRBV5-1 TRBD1 CASSPTTGVVYEQYF TGCGCCAGCAGCCCTACGACAGGGGTTGTCTACGAGCAGTACTTC
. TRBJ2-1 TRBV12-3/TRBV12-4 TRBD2 CASSPRLAGEGEQFF TGTGCCAGCAGTCCCCGACTAGCGGGAGAAGGTGAGCAGTTCTTC
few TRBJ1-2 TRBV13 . CASRPYAVYGYTF TGTGCCAGCAGACCTTACGCAGTCTATGGCTACACCTTC
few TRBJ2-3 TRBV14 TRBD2 CASSQGVTSGYQGLDTQYF TGTGCCAGCAGCCAAGGGGTGACTAGCGGTTACCAGGGTTTGGATACGCAGTATTTT
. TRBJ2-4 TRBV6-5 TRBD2 CASSYGLAGGIGEQYF TGTGCCAGCAGTTATGGACTAGCGGGAGGTATCGGTGAGCAGTACTTC
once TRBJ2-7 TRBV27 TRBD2 CASRRYSGSSYEQYF TGTGCCAGCAGGAGATATAGCGGGAGCTCCTACGAGCAGTACTTC
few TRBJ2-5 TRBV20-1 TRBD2 CSAKGLAGGGETQYF TGCAGTGCCAAGGGACTAGCGGGAGGGGGAGAGACCCAGTACTTC
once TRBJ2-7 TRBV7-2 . CASDSQRTPAYEQYF TGTGCCAGCGACTCTCAGCGGACCCCAGCCTACGAGCAGTACTTC
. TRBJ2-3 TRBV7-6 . CASSLAPFLSGGRTDTQYF TGTGCCAGCAGCTTGGCCCCGTTCTTATCTGGGGGTCGCACAGATACGCAGTATTTT
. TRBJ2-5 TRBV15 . CATRGISETQYF TGTGCCACCAGGGGGATCTCCGAGACCCAGTACTTC